Below, 10 T cell receptor beta chains from the same sample are listed, as sequenced in a study of OX40 agonist ivuxolimab in advanced cancers. Profiling relied on immunoSEQ multiplex PCR, and the TCRdb table lists in-frame clones only, not all of them. Among 70,000 to 85,000 clones listed, around 84% were seen once. Sample: CD4+ or CD8+ T cells sorted from blood, taken in a trial of the OX40 agonist ivuxolimab. Receptors were obtained from an adult with an advanced solid tumor such as melanoma, head and neck, liver or kidney cancer.

The genes are TRBV27 and TRBJ2-2; no clear D. V was trimmed by 1 base and J by 2 bases, leaving 8 bases between them. Germline loops: CDR1 MNHEY, CDR2 SMNVEV (reference sequence). The CDR3 covers 15 residues. For the CDR3, the DNA is TGTGCCAGCAGTTTATACGGGTCCAACACCGGGGAGCTGTTTTTT. Protein product: CASSLYGSNTGELFF.

For the CDR3, the DNA is TGTGCCAGCAGCTTGGTGGGGAGGTTCAACACTGAAGCTTTCTTT. Translated, it gives CASSLVGRFNTEAFF. The chain couples TRBV5-8 to TRBJ1-1; no clear D. Germline assignment: CDR1 SGHTS and CDR2 YDEGEE. The CDR3 runs to 15 residues. Deletions cut 0 bases from V and 2 bases from J, with 11 bases between.

The CDR3 region is CASSLQGIEQYF. The CDR3 DNA reads as TGTGCCAGCAGCCTACAGGGGATCGAGCAGTACTTC. The J gene is TRBJ2-7, the V gene TRBV7-2, with TRBD1 identical over 7 bases. Germline loops: CDR1 SGHTA, CDR2 FQGNSA. With V trimmed by 5 bases and J by 6 bases, 4 bases remained unmatched. This CDR3 is built from 12 residues.

The chain recombines TRBV14 with TRBJ1-2; 8 nucleotides agree with TRBD1. J lost 4 bases, V lost 2 bases, and 15 bases had no gene match. This CDR3 has 18 residues. Germline lookup yields CDR1 SGHDN and CDR2 FVKESK. The CDR3 is CASSQLSRPGTGPYGYTF. As DNA, the CDR3 is TGTGCCAGCAGCCAACTAAGTCGCCCCGGGACAGGTCCCTATGGCTACACCTTC.

The CDR3 here is CASSLAWVNEQYF. Here the CDR3 DNA reads TGTGCCAGCAGCTTAGCGTGGGTCAACGAGCAGTACTTC. The genes are TRBV7-9 and TRBJ2-7, with no clear D. The germline gives CDR1 SEHNR, CDR2 FQNEAQ (reference sequence). This CDR3 spans 13 amino acids. Trimming took off 0 bases at V and 5 bases at J, with 8 bases between the two ends.

The rearrangement joins TRBV5-1 to TRBJ1-6, with D unresolved. V lost 1 base, J lost 7 bases, and 9 bases lay in between. The length of the CDR3 is 14 residues. Germline CDR1 reads SGHRS; CDR2 reads YFSETQ. This CDR3 reads CASSLLVGNSPLHF. The CDR3 DNA follows: TGCGCCAGCAGCTTGTTGGTCGGGAATTCACCCCTCCACTTT.

The gene calls are TRBV7-9 and TRBJ2-7; 9 nucleotides line up with TRBD2. Germline V gene lookup returns CDR1 SEHNR and CDR2 FQNEAQ (reference sequence). With 5 bases clipped from V and 4 bases from J, the junction kept 12 bases outside the gene matches. CDR3 length: 16 amino acids. CDR3 nucleotide sequence: TGTGCCAGCAGCGCCAACGGGCGGGGGGGCTTATACGAGCAGTACTTC. Residues: CASSANGRGGLYEQYF.

The V gene is TRBV7-2, the J gene TRBJ1-1, with D possibly being TRBD1 (5 bases). The V gene lost 5 bases and the J gene lost 3 bases, with 22 bases spanning the gap. CDR1 SGHTA and CDR2 FQGNSA come from the germline V gene. The CDR3 spans 17 residues. CDR3 sequence (DNA): TGTGCCAGCAGCCAAGACCTGCGGGGGTTAAAGGACACTGAAGCTTTCTTT. It codes for CASSQDLRGLKDTEAFF. Variable domain in full (rest from reference TRBV7-2 and TRBJ1-1): GAGVSQSPSNKVTEKGKDVELRCDPISGHTALYWYRQSLGQGLEFLIYFQGNSAPDKSGLPSDRFSAERTGGSVSTLTIQRTQQEDSAVYLCASSQDLRGLKDTEAFFGQGTRLTVV.

The V call is TRBV11-2, the J call TRBJ2-5; TRBD1 or TRBD2 may be the D gene (5 bases each). Deletions cut 2 bases from V and 5 bases from J, with 9 bases between. Germline assignment: CDR1 SGHAT and CDR2 FQNNGV. CDR3 length: 13 residues. The CDR3 loop reads CASSLIEGETQYF. The CDR3 nucleotides read TGTGCCAGCAGCTTAATCGAGGGGGAGACCCAGTACTTC.

The chain recombines TRBV2 with TRBJ2-7; TRBD2 aligns across 7 bases. V lost 4 bases to trimming and J lost 1 base; unmatched junction nucleotides: 22. Per the germline V gene, CDR1 is SNHLY and CDR2 is FYNNEI. The CDR3 is 20 residues long. Here the CDR3 DNA reads TGTGCCAGCAGTGTTGGCCCCATAACGGCGGGGGTCTCAGCTTCCTACGAGCAGTACTTC. Translation gives CASSVGPITAGVSASYEQYF.